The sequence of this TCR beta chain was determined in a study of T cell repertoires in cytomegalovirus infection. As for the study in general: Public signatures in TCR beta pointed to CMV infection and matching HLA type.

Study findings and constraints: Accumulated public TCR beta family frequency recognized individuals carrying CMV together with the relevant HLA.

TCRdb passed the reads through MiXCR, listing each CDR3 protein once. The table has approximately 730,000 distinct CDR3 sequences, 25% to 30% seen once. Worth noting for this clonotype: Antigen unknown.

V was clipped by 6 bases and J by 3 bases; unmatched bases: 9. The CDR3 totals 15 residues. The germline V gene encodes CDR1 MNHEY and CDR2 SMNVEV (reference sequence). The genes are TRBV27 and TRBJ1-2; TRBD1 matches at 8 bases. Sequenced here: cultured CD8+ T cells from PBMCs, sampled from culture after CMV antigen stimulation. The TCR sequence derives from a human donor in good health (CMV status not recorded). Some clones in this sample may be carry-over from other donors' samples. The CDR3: CASRSRQGIDYGYTF. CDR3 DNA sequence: TGTGCCAGCAGGAGTAGACAGGGGATCGACTATGGCTACACCTTC.